The 18 T cell receptor beta chains below were found in one sample sequenced in a study of blood T cells in healthy people across ages. A sample-barcoded 5' primer and a J-beta primer mix were used in a second PCR of roughly 6 to 12 cycles. A single record per CDR3 protein comes from TCRdb applying MiXCR to the 5' RACE reads. The sample shows 700,000 to 850,000 distinct CDR3 sequences, about 55% of them seen only once. Material: blood. The receptors here all came from a man of 80 years or more in good health.

The chain combines TRBV5-1 with TRBJ2-5, with 7 positions matching TRBD1. Unmatched junction bases numbered 3, after V lost 4 bases and J lost 0 bases. The CDR3 length is 14 residues. CDR1 is SGHRS and CDR2 is YFSETQ in the germline V gene. DNA of the CDR3: TGCGCCAGCAGCGTGACAGGGTACCAAGAGACCCAGTACTTC. As protein: CASSVTGYQETQYF.

In this sample, this clonotype turned up once. The chain combines TRBV4-1 with TRBJ1-2; D remains unclear. The CDR3 has 15 residues. Deletions cut 4 bases from V and 3 bases from J, with 15 bases between. CDR1 and CDR2 (germline): MGHRA, YSYEKL. CDR3 sequence (DNA): TGCGCCAGCAGCCGAGAGAATAACTTATACTATGGCTACACCTTC. As protein: CASSRENNLYYGYTF.

V and J are TRBV27 and TRBJ2-7, with 12 bases lining up with TRBD2. The CDR3 is 17 amino acids. V trimming: 5 bases; J trimming: 7 bases; junction bases outside the gene matches: 15. The V gene's germline CDR1 is MNHEY and CDR2 SMNVEV (reference sequence). In nucleotides, the CDR3 is TGTGCCAGCAGTGCAGGGGGCGCCGGACTAGCGGGAATTGAGCAGTACTTC. Translation gives CASSAGGAGLAGIEQYF.

The chain joins TRBV5-1 to TRBJ2-5, with 7 bases fitting TRBD1. Per the germline V gene, CDR1 is SGHRS and CDR2 is YFSETQ. The ends lost 4 bases at V and 2 bases at J; junction bases unmatched: 8. The CDR3 loop spans 15 amino acids. The DNA for the CDR3 is TGCGCCAGCAGCGGCCTTCAGGGACAGCAAGAGACCCAGTACTTC. It yields the protein CASSGLQGQQETQYF.

In this sample, this clonotype turned up a few times. CDR3 protein: CASSLSGGRSNYGYTF. Written as DNA, the CDR3 is TGTGCCAGCAGCCTTTCTGGGGGGAGATCCAACTATGGCTACACCTTC. This chain connects TRBV11-2 to TRBJ1-2, with D possibly being TRBD1 (5 bases). The CDR3 is 16 amino acids. Germline-derived CDR1 and CDR2 are SGHAT and FQNNGV. Trimming pared 5 bases from V and 2 bases from J, leaving 18 bases between.

Regarding this clonotype: The junction and the germline gene differ at one end; a read error may be behind it. The CDR3 nucleotides are TGTGCCAGCAGCTTAGCGCTACCTAACTATGACTACACCTTC. Encoded protein: CASSLALPNYDYTF. The rearrangement links TRBV7-9 to TRBJ1-2; D is undetermined. CDR1 and CDR2 from the germline V gene are SEHNR and FQNEAQ (reference sequence). The CDR3 extends over 14 amino acids.

This sequence joins TRBV24-1 and TRBJ2-1; D is uncertain. V shed 6 bases and J shed 0 bases, with 11 bases lying between them. Per the germline V gene, CDR1 is KGHDR and CDR2 is SFDVKD. The CDR3 is 15 residues long. The CDR3 DNA follows: TGTGCCACCAGTAATAGGGCAGGCTCCTACAATGAGCAGTTCTTC. This gives the protein CATSNRAGSYNEQFF.

A note on this clonotype: One end of the junction fails to match germline, which may point to a read error. This chain uses TRBV28 with TRBJ2-4, with a possible D match to TRBD2 (5 bases). The length of the CDR3 is 17 residues. Germline assignment: CDR1 MDHEN and CDR2 SYDVKM. As DNA, the CDR3 is TGCGCCAGCAGTTGGGCTTTCCCACTACCTCGGACTGGAGAGCAGTACTTC. Its translation: CASSWAFPLPRTGEQYF.

The chain recombines TRBV20-1 with TRBJ2-1; 7 bases align to TRBD2. The DNA end favors TRBJ2-7, so the J call may be wrong. CDR1 is DFQATT and CDR2 is SNEGSKA in the germline V gene (reference sequence). This CDR3 has 16 amino acids. CDR3 region: CSASPLAASSYNEQYF. The CDR3 coding sequence is TGCAGTGCTTCCCCTCTAGCGGCAAGCTCCTACAATGAGCAGTACTTC.

This clonotype has only a few counts. The rearrangement joins TRBV29-1 to TRBJ1-2; the D gene is possibly TRBD1 (6 bases). The CDR3 runs to 13 residues. From germline, CDR1 is SQVTM and CDR2 ANQGSEA. V lost 4 bases and J lost 1, with 10 bases in between. The CDR3 is CSVVGAGNYGYTF. For the CDR3, the DNA is TGCAGCGTTGTGGGGGCCGGTAACTATGGCTACACCTTC.

In its sample, this clonotype was seen a few times. V gene TRBV20-1 combines with J gene TRBJ2-1; 7 nucleotides agree with TRBD2. This CDR3 region has 15 residues. The junction had 7 bases not matched to a gene; V was cut back by 5 bases and J by 0 bases. Germline lookup yields CDR1 DFQATT and CDR2 SNEGSKA (reference sequence). CDR3 sequence (DNA): TGCAGTGCTCTCAGCGGGGCCAGCTCCTACAATGAGCAGTTCTTC. Translating it yields CSALSGASSYNEQFF.

The table lists this clonotype with a few counts. The CDR3 sequence is CASTLYLNTEAFF. The CDR3 region has the DNA TGTGCCAGCACCCTTTATCTAAACACTGAAGCTTTCTTT. The chain joins TRBV12-3 or TRBV12-4 to TRBJ1-1; D not certain. V lost 7 bases and J lost 2, with 11 bases in between. The CDR3 is made up of 13 amino acids.

This clonotype was recorded at least ten times. CDR3 region: CSVERDRGYEQYF. The CDR3 coding sequence is TGCAGCGTTGAACGGGACAGGGGCTACGAGCAGTACTTC. This chain connects TRBV29-1 to TRBJ2-7; 10 bases are shared with TRBD1. After removal of 2 bases from V and 3 bases from J, the junction contained 1 base not matched to a gene. The V gene's germline CDR1 is SQVTM and CDR2 ANQGSEA. The CDR3 contains 13 residues.

The chain links TRBV10-2 to TRBJ1-5, with 8 nucleotides matching TRBD1. The length of the CDR3 is 14 residues. Germline values: CDR1 WSHSY, CDR2 SAAADI. The J segment lost 3 bases and the V segment lost 6 bases, leaving 4 bases of the junction unmatched. In DNA form, the CDR3 reads TGCGCCAGCAGCGCGACAGGGGTCAATCAGCCCCAGCATTTT. It codes for CASSATGVNQPQHF.

Regarding this clonotype: Given a much more abundant clone one base away, this may be a read error. The chain links TRBV29-1 to TRBJ2-3, with a tentative D call TRBD1 (6 bases). Germline CDR1 and CDR2: SQVTM and ANQGSEA. V lost 7 bases to trimming and J lost 0 bases, with 23 bases between them. The length of the CDR3 is 17 residues. The DNA for the CDR3 is TGCAGCGCTAATAATCTGAGGACAGCCCTTAGCACAGATACGCAGTATTTT. Protein product: CSANNLRTALSTDTQYF.

The chain recombines TRBV5-1 with TRBJ2-1; the match to TRBD1 covers 8 bases. This CDR3 is built from 16 residues. The germline V gene encodes CDR1 SGHRS and CDR2 YFSETQ. The V segment lost 4 bases and the J segment 3 bases; nucleotides outside the gene matches: 9. CDR3 DNA: TGCGCCAGCAGCGGGGGACAGGCAAACCTCTACAATGAGCAGTTCTTC. Residues: CASSGGQANLYNEQFF.

With respect to this clonotype: Germline and junction disagree at one end, which may indicate a read error. The J gene is TRBJ2-1, the V gene TRBV6-6, with 13 bases matching TRBD2. Germline V lookup: CDR1 MNHNY, CDR2 SVGAGI (reference sequence). CDR3 size: 15 residues. The CDR3 sequence: CASSYSTSGGYEQFF. CDR3 DNA sequence: TGTGCCAGTAGTTACTCGACTAGCGGGGGGTATGAGCAGTTCTTC.

This clonotype was found once. The gene calls are TRBV20-1 and TRBJ2-5; D is possibly TRBD2 (6 bases). The germline V and J ends were trimmed by 3 bases and 0 bases, with 23 bases remaining between them. Germline CDR1 is DFQATT and CDR2 is SNEGSKA (reference sequence). This CDR3 has 18 amino acids. The CDR3 DNA reads TGCAGTGCTAGGTATCTCGGGACTCGGGCGGACAACCAAGAGACCCAGTACTTC. It translates to CSARYLGTRADNQETQYF.